This T cell receptor (beta chain) emerged from a study of regulatory T cells in long-lasting Graves disease. Overall study results and limits: Because few samples were included, accuracy may have been lower. Persistent Graves' patients showed less TCR diversity than newly diagnosed patients showed. Persistent disease favored TRBV28, TRBJ1-2 and TRBJ2-5.

According to the study, TCR beta libraries were built with iRepertoire HTBI primers and CDR3-region Arm-PCR. TCRdb re-derived calls from the multiplex PCR reads in MiXCR, one entry per CDR3 protein. The sample carries 200,000 to 250,000 distinct CDR3 sequences, around 21% recorded once. Time point of the sample: newly diagnosed GD, antithyroid drugs for less than 3 months. RNA extracted from PBMCs served as the sequencing template. Patients with Graves' disease were diagnosed by American Thyroid Association guidelines. As to this clonotype: The target antigen is unknown.

There are 14 residues in the CDR3. The V gene's germline CDR1 is DFQATT and CDR2 SNEGSKA (reference sequence). With 6 bases clipped from V and 6 bases from J, the junction kept 5 bases outside the gene matches. The chain has TRBV20-1 and TRBJ2-3, with 14 nucleotides matching TRBD2. The receptor was derived from a female donor with Graves disease. The source was peripheral blood mononuclear cells (PBMCs), collected at new diagnosis, from a patient treated with antithyroid drugs. CDR3 sequence reads: CSAWTSGGSDTQYF. In DNA, the CDR3 is TGCAGTGCGTGGACTAGCGGGGGGTCTGATACGCAGTATTTT.